One T cell receptor beta chain is described in this entry. This sample is drawn from a study of CD8 T cells in Susac syndrome. The multiple sclerosis controls, all treatment-naive patients, had relapsing-remitting disease that was stable or active. TEMRA cells were FACS-enriched, and CD8+ and CD4+ T cells were isolated negatively. Reverse transcription of about 0.45 to 1 ug RNA was carried out with random hexamers. The authors amplified TCR beta CDR3 across 54 Vbeta and 13 Jbeta using immunoSEQ multiplex PCR. Using its own MiXCR run on the immunoSEQ multiplex PCR reads, TCRdb lists one record per CDR3 protein. The sample has under 350,000 distinct CDR3 sequences; under 95% are singletons. The germline V and J ends were trimmed by 4 bases and 5 bases, with 9 bases remaining between them. The CDR3 runs 12 residues. The germline V gene encodes CDR1 SGHTA and CDR2 FQGNSA.

The sequence came from a human donor with multiple sclerosis. The source material was CD4+ T cells from PBMCs. This chain connects TRBV7-2 to TRBJ2-7; the D is unclear. CDR3 sequence reads: CASSSDWDEQYF. CDR3 DNA sequence: TGTGCCAGCAGCTCCGATTGGGACGAGCAGTACTTC.